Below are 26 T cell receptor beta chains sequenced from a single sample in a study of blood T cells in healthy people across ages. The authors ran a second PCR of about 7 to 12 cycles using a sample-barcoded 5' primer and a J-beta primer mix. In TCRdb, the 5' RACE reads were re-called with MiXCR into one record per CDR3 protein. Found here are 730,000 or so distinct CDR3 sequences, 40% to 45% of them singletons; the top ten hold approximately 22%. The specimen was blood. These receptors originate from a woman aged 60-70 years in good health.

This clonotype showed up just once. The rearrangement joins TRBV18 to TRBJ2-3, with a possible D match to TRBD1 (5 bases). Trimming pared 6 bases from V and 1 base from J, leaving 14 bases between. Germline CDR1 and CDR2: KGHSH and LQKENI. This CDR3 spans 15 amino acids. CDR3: CASSAVGVRTDTQYF. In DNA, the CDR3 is TGTGCCAGCTCCGCCGTAGGGGTTCGCACAGATACGCAGTATTTT.

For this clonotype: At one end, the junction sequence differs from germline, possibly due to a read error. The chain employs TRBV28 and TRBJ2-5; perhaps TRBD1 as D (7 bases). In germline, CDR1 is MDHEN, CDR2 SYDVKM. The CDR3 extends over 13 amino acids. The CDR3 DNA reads TGTGGCAGCAGCGCGGGGACAGAAGAGACCCAGTACTTC. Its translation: CGSSAGTEETQYF.

The CDR3 DNA reads as TGTGCCAGCAGCCCCGGGAGTGGGCAAGAGACCCAGTACTTC. It is translated as CASSPGSGQETQYF. The chain combines TRBV7-9 with TRBJ2-5; maybe TRBD2 (6 bases). The V end lost 5 bases, the J end lost 2 bases, and 12 bases lay between the germline ends. This CDR3 is 14 amino acids long. Germline V gene data show CDR1 as SEHNR and CDR2 as FQNEAQ (reference sequence).

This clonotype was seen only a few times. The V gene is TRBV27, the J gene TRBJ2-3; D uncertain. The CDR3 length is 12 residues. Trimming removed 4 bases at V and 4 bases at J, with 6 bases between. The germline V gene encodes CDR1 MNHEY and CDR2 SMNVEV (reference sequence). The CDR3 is CASSSRSDTQYF. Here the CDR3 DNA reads TGTGCCAGCAGTTCCAGATCAGATACGCAGTATTTT.

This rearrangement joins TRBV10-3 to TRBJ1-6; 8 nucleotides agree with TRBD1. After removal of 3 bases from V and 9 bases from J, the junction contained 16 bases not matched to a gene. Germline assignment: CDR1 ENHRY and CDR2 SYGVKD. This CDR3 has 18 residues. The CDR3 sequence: CAISDFFRRTGRGSPLHF. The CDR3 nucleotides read TGTGCCATCAGTGATTTCTTTAGGAGGACAGGGCGAGGTTCACCCCTCCACTTT.

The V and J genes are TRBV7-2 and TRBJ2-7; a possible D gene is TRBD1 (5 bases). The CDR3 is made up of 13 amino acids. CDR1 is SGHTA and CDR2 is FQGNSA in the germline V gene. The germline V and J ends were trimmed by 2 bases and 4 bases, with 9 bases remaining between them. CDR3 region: CASSLIQAYEQYF. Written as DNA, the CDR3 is TGTGCCAGCAGCTTAATACAGGCGTACGAGCAGTACTTC. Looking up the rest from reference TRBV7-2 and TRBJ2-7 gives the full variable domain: GAGVSQSPSNKVTEKGKDVELRCDPISGHTALYWYRQSLGQGLEFLIYFQGNSAPDKSGLPSDRFSAERTGGSVSTLTIQRTQQEDSAVYLCASSLIQAYEQYFGPGTRLTVT.

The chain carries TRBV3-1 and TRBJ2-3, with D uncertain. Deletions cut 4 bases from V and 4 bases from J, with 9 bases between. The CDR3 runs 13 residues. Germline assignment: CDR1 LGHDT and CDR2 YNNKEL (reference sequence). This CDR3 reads CASSLLVPDTQYF. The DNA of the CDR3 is TGTGCCAGCAGCCTGCTAGTCCCAGATACGCAGTATTTT.

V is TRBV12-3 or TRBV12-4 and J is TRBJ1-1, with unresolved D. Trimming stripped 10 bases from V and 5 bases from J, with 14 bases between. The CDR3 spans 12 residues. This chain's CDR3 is CATRGVGTEAFF. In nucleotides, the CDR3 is TGTGCCACCCGCGGGGTCGGGACTGAAGCTTTCTTT.

The CDR3 spells CASRDGSGANVLTF. The CDR3 DNA sequence: TGTGCCAGTAGGGACGGCTCTGGGGCCAACGTCCTGACTTTC. The chain uses TRBV6-5 and TRBJ2-6, with D perhaps being TRBD1 or TRBD2 (5 bases each). Between the trimmed V and J ends, which lost 9 bases and 0 bases, there was a span of 9 bases. CDR1 MNHEY and CDR2 SVGAGI come from the germline V gene. This CDR3 is built from 14 residues.

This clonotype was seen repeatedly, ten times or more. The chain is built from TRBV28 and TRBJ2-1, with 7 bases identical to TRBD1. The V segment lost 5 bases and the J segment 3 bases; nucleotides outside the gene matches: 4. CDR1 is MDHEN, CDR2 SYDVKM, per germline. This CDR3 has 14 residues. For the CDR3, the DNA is TGTGCCAGCAGTGCCGGGACAGTCTACAATGAGCAGTTCTTC. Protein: CASSAGTVYNEQFF.

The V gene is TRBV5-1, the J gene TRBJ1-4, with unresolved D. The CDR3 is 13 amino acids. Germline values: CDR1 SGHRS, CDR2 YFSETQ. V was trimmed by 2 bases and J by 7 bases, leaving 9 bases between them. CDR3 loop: CASSFPRSEKLFF. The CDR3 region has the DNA TGCGCCAGCAGCTTTCCACGGAGTGAAAAACTGTTTTTT.

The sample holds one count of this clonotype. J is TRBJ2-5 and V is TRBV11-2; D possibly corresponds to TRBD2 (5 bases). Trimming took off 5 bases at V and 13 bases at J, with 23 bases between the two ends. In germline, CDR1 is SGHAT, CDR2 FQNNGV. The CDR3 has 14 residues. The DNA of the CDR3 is TGTGCCAGCAGCCTACAACTAAGAGCGGACGAGCGGTACTTC. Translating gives CASSLQLRADERYF.

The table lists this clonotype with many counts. The CDR3 here is CASSYQGYEQYF. As DNA, the CDR3 is TGTGCCAGCAGTTACCAGGGCTACGAGCAGTACTTC. This sequence joins TRBV6-2 or TRBV6-3 and TRBJ2-7; the D gene is possibly TRBD1 (5 bases). The CDR3 spans 12 residues. The germline gives CDR1 MNHEY, CDR2 SVGEGT. Trimming removed 2 bases at V and 3 bases at J, with 5 bases between.

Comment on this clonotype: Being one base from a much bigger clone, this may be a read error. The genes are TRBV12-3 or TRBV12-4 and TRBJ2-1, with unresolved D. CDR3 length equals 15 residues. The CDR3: CASSLLVGSYNKQFF. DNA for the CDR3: TGTGCCAGCAGTCTCCTCGTGGGAAGCTACAATAAGCAGTTCTTC.

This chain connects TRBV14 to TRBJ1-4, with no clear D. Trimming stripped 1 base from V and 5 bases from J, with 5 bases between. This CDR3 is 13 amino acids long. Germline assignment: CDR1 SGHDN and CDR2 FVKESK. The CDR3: CASSQGRNEKLFF. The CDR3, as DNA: TGTGCCAGCAGCCAAGGAAGAAATGAAAAACTGTTTTTT.

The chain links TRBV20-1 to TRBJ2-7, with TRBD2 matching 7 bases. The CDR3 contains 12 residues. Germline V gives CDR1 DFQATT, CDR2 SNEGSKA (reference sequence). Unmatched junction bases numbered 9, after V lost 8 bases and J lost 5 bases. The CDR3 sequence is CSTRRELHEQYF. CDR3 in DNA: TGCAGTACCCGGCGGGAGCTCCACGAGCAGTACTTC.

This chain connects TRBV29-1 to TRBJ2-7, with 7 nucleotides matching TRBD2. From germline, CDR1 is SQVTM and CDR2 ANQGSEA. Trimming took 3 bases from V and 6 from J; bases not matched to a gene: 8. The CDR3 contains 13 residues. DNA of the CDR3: TGCAGCGTTGAGGCGGGAGTGGGGCGCGAGCAGTACTTC. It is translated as CSVEAGVGREQYF.

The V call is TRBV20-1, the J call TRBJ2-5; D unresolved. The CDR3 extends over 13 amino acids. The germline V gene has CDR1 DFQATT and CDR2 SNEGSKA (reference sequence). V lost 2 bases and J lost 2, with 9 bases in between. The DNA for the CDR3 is TGCAGTGCTAGAACCCCAGGACAAGAGACCCAGTACTTC. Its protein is CSARTPGQETQYF.

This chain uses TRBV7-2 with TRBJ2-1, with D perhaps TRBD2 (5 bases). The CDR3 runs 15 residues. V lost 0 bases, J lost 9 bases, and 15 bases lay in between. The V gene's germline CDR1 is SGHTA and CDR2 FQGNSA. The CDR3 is CASSLAPSLFGEQFF. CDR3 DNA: TGTGCCAGCAGCTTAGCACCTAGCCTATTTGGTGAGCAGTTCTTC.

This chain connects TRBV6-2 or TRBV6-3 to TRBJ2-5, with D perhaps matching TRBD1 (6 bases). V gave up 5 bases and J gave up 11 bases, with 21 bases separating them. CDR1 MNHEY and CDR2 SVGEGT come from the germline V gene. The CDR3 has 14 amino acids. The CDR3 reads CASSGTRPTGEQYF. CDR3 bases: TGTGCCAGCAGTGGGACAAGGCCTACGGGTGAGCAGTACTTC.

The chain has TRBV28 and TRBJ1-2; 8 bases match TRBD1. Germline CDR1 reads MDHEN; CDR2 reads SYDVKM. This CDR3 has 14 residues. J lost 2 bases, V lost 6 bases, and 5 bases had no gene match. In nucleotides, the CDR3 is TGTGCCAGCAGGACAGGGGCCGTAAACTATGGCTACACCTTC. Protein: CASRTGAVNYGYTF.

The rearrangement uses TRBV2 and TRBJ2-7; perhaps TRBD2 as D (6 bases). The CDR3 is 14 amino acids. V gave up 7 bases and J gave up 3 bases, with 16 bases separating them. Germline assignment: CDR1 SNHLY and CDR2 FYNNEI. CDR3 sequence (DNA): TGTGCCAGCATACTCGGCGGGAACCTCTACGAGCAGTACTTC. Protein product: CASILGGNLYEQYF.

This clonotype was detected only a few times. In DNA form, the CDR3 reads TGTGCCATCAGTGCTTCCCCGGGACAGGGGATTGATCAGCCCCAGCATTTT. Translation: CAISASPGQGIDQPQHF. The V call is TRBV10-3, the J call TRBJ1-5, with TRBD1 matching 10 bases. This CDR3 region has 17 residues. Looked up from germline, CDR1 is ENHRY and CDR2 is SYGVKD. The ends lost 4 bases at V and 5 bases at J; junction bases unmatched: 11.

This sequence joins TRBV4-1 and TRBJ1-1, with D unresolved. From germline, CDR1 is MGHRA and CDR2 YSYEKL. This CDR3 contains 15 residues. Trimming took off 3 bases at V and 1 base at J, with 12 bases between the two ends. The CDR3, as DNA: TGCGCCAGCAGCCAGTCCGTTGGGGAGAACACTGAAGCTTTCTTT. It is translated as CASSQSVGENTEAFF.

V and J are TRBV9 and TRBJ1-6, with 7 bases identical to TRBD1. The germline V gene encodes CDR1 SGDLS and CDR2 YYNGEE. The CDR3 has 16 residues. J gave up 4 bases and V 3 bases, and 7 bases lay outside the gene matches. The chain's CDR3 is CASSGAGGLYNSPLHF. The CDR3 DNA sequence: TGTGCCAGCAGCGGGGCAGGGGGTTTATATAATTCACCCCTCCACTTT.

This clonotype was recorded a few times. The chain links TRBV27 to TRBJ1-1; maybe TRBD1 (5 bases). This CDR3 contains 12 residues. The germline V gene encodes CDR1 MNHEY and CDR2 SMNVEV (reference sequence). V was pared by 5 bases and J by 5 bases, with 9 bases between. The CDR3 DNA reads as TGTGCCAGCAGTCTAAAGGGGACTGAAGCTTTCTTT. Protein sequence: CASSLKGTEAFF.